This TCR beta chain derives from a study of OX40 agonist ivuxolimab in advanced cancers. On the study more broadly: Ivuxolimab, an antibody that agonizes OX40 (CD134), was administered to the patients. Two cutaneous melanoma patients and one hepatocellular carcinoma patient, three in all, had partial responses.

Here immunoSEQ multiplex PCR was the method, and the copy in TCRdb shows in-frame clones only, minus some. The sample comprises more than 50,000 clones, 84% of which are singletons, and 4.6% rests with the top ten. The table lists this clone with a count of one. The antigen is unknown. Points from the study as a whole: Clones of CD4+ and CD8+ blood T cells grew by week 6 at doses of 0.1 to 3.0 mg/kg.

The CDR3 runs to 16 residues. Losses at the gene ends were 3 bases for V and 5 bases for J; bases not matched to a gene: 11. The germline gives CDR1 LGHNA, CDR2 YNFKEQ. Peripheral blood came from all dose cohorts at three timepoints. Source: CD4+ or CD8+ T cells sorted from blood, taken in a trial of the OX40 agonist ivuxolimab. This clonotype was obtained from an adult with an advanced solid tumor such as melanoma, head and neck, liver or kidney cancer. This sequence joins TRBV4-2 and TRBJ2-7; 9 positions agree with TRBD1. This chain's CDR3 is CASSQDPGTGFNEQYF. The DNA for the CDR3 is TGTGCCAGCAGCCAGGACCCCGGGACAGGGTTCAACGAGCAGTACTTC.